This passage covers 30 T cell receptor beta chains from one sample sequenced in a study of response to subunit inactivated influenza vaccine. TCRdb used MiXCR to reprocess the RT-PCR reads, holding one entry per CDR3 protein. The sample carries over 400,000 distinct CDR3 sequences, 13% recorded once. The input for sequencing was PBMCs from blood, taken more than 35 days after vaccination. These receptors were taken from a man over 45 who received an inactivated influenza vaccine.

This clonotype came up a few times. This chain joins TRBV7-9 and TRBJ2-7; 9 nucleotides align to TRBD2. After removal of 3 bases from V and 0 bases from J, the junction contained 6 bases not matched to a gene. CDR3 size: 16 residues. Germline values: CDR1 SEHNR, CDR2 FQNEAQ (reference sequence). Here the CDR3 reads CASSFHAGGFSYEQYF. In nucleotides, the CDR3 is TGTGCCAGCAGCTTCCATGCGGGAGGGTTCTCCTACGAGCAGTACTTC.

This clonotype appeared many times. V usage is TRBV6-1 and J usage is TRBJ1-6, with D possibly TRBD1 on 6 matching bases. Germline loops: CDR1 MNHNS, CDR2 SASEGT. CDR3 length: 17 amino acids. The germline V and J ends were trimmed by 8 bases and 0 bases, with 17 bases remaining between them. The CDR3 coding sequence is TGTGCCAGCTCAAGGGGGGTGGGGCGCTCCTATAATTCACCCCTCCACTTT. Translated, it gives CASSRGVGRSYNSPLHF.

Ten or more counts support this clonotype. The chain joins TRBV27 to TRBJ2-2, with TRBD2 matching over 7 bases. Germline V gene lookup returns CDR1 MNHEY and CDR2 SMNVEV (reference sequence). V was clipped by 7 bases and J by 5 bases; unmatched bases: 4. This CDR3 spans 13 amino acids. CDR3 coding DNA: TGTGCCAGCACCACCGGGGGGACCGGGGAGCTGTTTTTT. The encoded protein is CASTTGGTGELFF.

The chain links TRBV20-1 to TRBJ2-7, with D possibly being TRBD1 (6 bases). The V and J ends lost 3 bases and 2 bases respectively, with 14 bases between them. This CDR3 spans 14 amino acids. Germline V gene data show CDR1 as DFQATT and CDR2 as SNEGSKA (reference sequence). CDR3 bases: TGCAGTGCTAGCTCAGGACAGAGTACCTACGAGCAGTACTTC. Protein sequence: CSASSGQSTYEQYF.

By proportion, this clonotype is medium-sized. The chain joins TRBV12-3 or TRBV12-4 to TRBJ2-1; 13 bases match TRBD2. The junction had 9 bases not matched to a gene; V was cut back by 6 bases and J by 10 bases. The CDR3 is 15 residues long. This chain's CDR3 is CASSPGTSGVGEQFF. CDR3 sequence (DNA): TGTGCCAGCAGCCCCGGGACTAGCGGGGTGGGGGAGCAGTTCTTC.

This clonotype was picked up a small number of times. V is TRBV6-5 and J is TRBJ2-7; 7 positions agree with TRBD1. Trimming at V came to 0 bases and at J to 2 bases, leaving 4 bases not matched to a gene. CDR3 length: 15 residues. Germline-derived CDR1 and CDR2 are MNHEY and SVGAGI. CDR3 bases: TGTGCCAGCAGTTACTCGGGACAGTCTACCTACGAGCAGTACTTC. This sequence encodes CASSYSGQSTYEQYF.

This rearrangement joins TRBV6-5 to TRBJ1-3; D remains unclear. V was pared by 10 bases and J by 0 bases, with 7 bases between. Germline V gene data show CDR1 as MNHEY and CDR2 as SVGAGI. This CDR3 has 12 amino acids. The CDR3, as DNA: TGTGCCACTTCTAGCTCTGGAAACACCATATATTTT. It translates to CATSSSGNTIYF.

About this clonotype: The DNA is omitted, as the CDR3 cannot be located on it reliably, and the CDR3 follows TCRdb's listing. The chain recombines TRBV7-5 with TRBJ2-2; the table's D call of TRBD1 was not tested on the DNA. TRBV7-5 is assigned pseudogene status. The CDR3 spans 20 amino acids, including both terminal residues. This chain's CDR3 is CISVPEALSPGQGDTGELFF.

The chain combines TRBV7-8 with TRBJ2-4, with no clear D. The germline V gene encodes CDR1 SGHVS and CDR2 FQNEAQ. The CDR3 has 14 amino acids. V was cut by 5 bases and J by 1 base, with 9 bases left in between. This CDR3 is CASSPPRAKNIQYF. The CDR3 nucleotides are TGTGCCAGCAGCCCCCCTAGGGCCAAAAACATTCAGTACTTC.

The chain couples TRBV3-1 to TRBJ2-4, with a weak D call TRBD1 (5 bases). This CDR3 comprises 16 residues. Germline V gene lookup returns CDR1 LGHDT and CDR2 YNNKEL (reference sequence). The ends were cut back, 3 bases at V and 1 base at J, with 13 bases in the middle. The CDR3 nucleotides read TGTGCCAGCAGCCATAGCAGGGCTCACGCCAAAAACATTCAGTACTTC. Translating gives CASSHSRAHAKNIQYF.

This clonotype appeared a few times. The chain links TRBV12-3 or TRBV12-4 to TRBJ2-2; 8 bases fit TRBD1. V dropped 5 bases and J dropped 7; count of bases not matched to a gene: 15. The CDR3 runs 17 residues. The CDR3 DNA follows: TGTGCCAGCAGTCCAGGACAGGGCCTCCTAGGGGGCGGGGAGCTGTTTTTT. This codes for CASSPGQGLLGGGELFF.

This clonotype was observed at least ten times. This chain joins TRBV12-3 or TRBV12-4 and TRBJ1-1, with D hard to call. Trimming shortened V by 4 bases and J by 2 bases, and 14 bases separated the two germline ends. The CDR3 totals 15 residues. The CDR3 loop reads CASSYGRVGNTEAFF. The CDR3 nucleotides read TGTGCCAGCAGTTATGGCCGGGTGGGAAACACTGAAGCTTTCTTT.

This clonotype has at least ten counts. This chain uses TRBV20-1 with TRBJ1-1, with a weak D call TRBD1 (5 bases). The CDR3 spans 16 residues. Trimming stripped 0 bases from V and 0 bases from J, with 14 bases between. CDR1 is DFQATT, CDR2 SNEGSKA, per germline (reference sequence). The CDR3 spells CSAREQVRPMNTEAFF. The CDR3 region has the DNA TGCAGTGCTAGAGAACAGGTCCGCCCCATGAACACTGAAGCTTTCTTT.

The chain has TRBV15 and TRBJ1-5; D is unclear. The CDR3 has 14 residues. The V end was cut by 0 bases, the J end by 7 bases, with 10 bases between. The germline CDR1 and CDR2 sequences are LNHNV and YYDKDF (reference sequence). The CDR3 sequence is CATSREQISQPQHF. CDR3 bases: TGTGCCACCAGCAGAGAACAAATCAGCCAGCCCCAGCATTTT.

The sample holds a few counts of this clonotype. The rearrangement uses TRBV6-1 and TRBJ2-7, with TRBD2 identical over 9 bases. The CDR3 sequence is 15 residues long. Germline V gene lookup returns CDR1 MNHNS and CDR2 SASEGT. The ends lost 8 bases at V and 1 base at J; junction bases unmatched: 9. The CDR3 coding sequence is TGTGCCAGCGGCGGGAGGGCCCTCTATTCCTACGAGCAGTACTTC. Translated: CASGGRALYSYEQYF.

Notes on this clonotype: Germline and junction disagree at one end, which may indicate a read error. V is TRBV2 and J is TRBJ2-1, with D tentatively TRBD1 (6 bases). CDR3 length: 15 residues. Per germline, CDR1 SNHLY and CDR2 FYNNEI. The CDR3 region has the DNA TGTGCCAGCAGCAAACAGGGCTTGGGATACAATGACCAGTTCTTC. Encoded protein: CASSKQGLGYNDQFF.

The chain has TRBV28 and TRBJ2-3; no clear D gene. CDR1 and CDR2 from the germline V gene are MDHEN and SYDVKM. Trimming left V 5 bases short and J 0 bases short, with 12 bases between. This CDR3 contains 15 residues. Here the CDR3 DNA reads TGTGCCAGCAGTATATACCCCGGGAGCACAGATACGCAGTATTTT. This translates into CASSIYPGSTDTQYF.

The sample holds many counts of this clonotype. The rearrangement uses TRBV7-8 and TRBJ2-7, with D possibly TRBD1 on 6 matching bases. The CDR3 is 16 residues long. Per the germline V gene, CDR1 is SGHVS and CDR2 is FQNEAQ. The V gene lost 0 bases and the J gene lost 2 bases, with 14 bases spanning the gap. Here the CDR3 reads CASSLAGGYRAYEQYF. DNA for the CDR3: TGTGCCAGCAGCTTAGCGGGCGGCTACAGGGCCTACGAGCAGTACTTC. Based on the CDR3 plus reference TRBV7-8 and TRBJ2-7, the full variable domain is GAGVSQSPRYKVAKRGQDVALRCDPISGHVSLFWYQQALGQGPEFLTYFQNEAQLDKSGLPSDRFFAERPEGSVSTLKIQRTQQEDSAVYLCASSLAGGYRAYEQYFGPGTRLTVT.

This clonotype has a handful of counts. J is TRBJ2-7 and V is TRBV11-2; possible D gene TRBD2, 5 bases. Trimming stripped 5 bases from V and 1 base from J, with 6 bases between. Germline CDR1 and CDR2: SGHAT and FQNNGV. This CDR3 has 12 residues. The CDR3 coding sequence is TGTGCCAGCAGCGACTATTCCTACGAGCAGTACTTC. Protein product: CASSDYSYEQYF.

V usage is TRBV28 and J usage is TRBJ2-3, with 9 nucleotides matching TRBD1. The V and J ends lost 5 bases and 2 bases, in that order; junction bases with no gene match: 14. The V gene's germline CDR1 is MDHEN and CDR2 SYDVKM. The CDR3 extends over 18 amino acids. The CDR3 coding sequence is TGTGCCAGCAGTGGACGGGACAGGGTTCTATTTCACACAGATACGCAGTATTTT. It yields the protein CASSGRDRVLFHTDTQYF. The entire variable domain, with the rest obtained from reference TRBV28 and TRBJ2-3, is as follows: DVKVTQSSRYLVKRTGEKVFLECVQDMDHENMFWYRQDPGLGLRLIYFSYDVKMKEKGDIPEGYSVSREKKERFSLILESASTNQTSMYLCASSGRDRVLFHTDTQYFGPGTRLTVL.

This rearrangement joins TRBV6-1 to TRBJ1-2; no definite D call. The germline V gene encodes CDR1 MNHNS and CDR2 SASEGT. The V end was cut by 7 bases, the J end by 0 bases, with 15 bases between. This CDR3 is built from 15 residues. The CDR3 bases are TGTGCCAGCACCGCGGACGGACTTACTAACTATGGCTACACCTTC. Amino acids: CASTADGLTNYGYTF.

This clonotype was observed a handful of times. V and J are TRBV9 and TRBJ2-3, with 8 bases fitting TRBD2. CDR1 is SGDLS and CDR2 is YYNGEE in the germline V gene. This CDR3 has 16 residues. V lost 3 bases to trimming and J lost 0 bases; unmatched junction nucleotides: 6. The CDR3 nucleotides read TGTGCCAGCAGCGCCCACGGGGGGGCCAGCACAGATACGCAGTATTTT. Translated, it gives CASSAHGGASTDTQYF.

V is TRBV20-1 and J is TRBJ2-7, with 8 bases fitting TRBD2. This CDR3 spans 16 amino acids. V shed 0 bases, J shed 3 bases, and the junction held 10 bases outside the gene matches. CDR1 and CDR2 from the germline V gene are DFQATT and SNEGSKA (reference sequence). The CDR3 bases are TGCAGTGCTAGAGATATCAGAACTAGCGGCCGCTACGAGCAGTACTTC. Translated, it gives CSARDIRTSGRYEQYF.

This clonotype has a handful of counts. The CDR3 sequence: CASSLTSGNTGELFF. The CDR3 DNA is TGTGCCAGCAGCTTAACTAGCGGGAACACCGGGGAGCTGTTTTTT. The genes are TRBV7-3 and TRBJ2-2; possible D gene TRBD2, 6 bases. V was pared by 0 bases and J by 1 base, with 6 bases between. Germline CDR1 and CDR2: SGHTA and FQGTGA. This CDR3 region has 15 residues.

The CDR3 DNA follows: TGTGCCACCAGTGGGGTCGCGGCGGGAGAGTTGACGCAGTATTTT. This encodes CATSGVAAGELTQYF. J is TRBJ2-3 and V is TRBV24-1; 7 bases align to TRBD2. The CDR3 consists of 15 residues. J was trimmed by 9 bases and V by 5 bases; bases with no gene match: 13. Germline values: CDR1 KGHDR, CDR2 SFDVKD.

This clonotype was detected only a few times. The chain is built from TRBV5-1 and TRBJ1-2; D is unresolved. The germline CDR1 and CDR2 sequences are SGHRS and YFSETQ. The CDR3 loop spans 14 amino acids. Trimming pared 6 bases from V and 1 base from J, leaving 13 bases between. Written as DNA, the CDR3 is TGCGCCAGCACCCCAGATCGGGGTAACTATGGCTACACCTTC. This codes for CASTPDRGNYGYTF.

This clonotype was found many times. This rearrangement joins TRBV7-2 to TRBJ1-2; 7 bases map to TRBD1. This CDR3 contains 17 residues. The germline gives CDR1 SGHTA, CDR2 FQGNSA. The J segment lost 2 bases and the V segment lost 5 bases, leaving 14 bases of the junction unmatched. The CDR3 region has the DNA TGTGCCAGCAGCCAGGTTCCGGGACAGATTGCCAACTATGGCTACACCTTC. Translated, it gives CASSQVPGQIANYGYTF. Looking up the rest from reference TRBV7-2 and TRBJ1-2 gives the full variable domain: GAGVSQSPSNKVTEKGKDVELRCDPISGHTALYWYRQSLGQGLEFLIYFQGNSAPDKSGLPSDRFSAERTGGSVSTLTIQRTQQEDSAVYLCASSQVPGQIANYGYTFGSGTRLTVV.

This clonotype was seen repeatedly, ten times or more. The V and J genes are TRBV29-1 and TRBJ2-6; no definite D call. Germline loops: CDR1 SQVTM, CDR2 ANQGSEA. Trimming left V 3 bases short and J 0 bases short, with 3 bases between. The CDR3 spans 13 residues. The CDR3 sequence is CSVEGSGANVLTF. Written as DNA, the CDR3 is TGCAGCGTTGAGGGCTCTGGGGCCAACGTCCTGACTTTC.

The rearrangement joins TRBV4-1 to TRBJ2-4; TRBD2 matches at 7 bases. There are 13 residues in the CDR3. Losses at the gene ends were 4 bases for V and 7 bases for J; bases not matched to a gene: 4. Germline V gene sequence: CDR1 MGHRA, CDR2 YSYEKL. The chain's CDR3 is CASSREGPNIQYF. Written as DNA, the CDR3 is TGCGCCAGCAGCCGGGAGGGGCCTAACATTCAGTACTTC.

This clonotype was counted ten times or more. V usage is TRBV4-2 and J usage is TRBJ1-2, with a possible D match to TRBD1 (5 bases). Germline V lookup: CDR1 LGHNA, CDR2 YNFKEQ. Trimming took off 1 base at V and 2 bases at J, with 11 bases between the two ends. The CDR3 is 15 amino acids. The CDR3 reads CASSQVPGGNYGYTF. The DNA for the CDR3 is TGTGCCAGCAGCCAAGTCCCGGGGGGGAACTATGGCTACACCTTC.